Listed below are T cell receptor beta chains from one sample, sequenced in a study of T cell responses to AZD1222 COVID-19 vaccine. Libraries were prepared by immunoSEQ multiplex PCR; TCRdb keeps only in-frame clonotypes and omits some of them. The profile shows approximately 130,000 clones, around 90% of them singletons. The sequencing here drew on peripheral blood, taken 28 days after the second AZD1222 dose. Source of these receptors: an adult who received the AZD1222 COVID-19 vaccine. CDR3s include the opening cysteine and the closing phenylalanine or tryptophan. The order of the fields is clone size, V gene, J gene, D gene, CDR3 protein, CDR3 DNA. The D gene is left open where the match is weak. Clone size is not always given. Where it is, it says once, few, many or a class for expanded clones.

clone_size: few
v_call: TRBV30
j_call: TRBJ1-6
d_call: TRBD1
cdr3_aa: CAWSANRGGSPLHF
cdr3_nt: TGTGCCTGGAGTGCCAACAGGGGTGGGTCACCCCTCCACTTT

clone_size: .
v_call: TRBV7-2
j_call: TRBJ2-1
d_call: TRBD1
cdr3_aa: CASRPGTGANEQFF
cdr3_nt: TGTGCCAGCAGACCCGGGACAGGAGCCAATGAGCAGTTCTTC

clone_size: .
v_call: TRBV6-2/TRBV6-3
j_call: TRBJ1-1
d_call: TRBD1
cdr3_aa: CASSPQGYTEAFF
cdr3_nt: TGTGCCAGCAGTCCACAGGGGTACACTGAAGCTTTCTTT

clone_size: few
v_call: TRBV7-9
j_call: TRBJ1-2
d_call: .
cdr3_aa: CASSLGGPGSSGYTF
cdr3_nt: TGTGCCAGCAGCTTAGGGGGTCCAGGGTCAAGTGGCTACACCTTC

clone_size: .
v_call: TRBV30
j_call: TRBJ1-2
d_call: .
cdr3_aa: CAWSNQGIYGYTF
cdr3_nt: TGTGCCTGGAGTAACCAGGGGATCTATGGCTACACCTTC

clone_size: once
v_call: TRBV7-9
j_call: TRBJ2-1
d_call: .
cdr3_aa: CASSNPDLWTYNEQFF
cdr3_nt: TGTGCCAGCAGCAACCCGGACCTTTGGACCTACAATGAGCAGTTCTTC

clone_size: .
v_call: TRBV18
j_call: TRBJ1-1
d_call: .
cdr3_aa: CASSPVAPGATEAFF
cdr3_nt: TGTGCCAGCTCACCAGTGGCACCCGGCGCCACTGAAGCTTTCTTT

clone_size: .
v_call: TRBV2
j_call: TRBJ1-1
d_call: .
cdr3_aa: CASRYLGGNTEAFF
cdr3_nt: TGTGCCAGCAGGTACCTCGGCGGGAACACTGAAGCTTTCTTT

clone_size: .
v_call: TRBV9
j_call: TRBJ1-2
d_call: .
cdr3_aa: CASSVGGQSYGYTF
cdr3_nt: TGTGCCAGCAGCGTAGGAGGTCAGTCCTATGGCTACACCTTC

clone_size: .
v_call: TRBV5-1
j_call: TRBJ2-7
d_call: .
cdr3_aa: CASSLEGTSYEQYF
cdr3_nt: TGCGCCAGCAGCTTGGAAGGGACATCCTACGAGCAGTACTTC

clone_size: .
v_call: TRBV3-1/TRBV3-2
j_call: TRBJ2-2
d_call: TRBD2
cdr3_aa: CASSQAAGLAGLRNTGELFF
cdr3_nt: TGTGCCAGCAGCCAAGCCGCGGGACTAGCGGGGTTGAGGAACACCGGGGAGCTGTTTTTT

clone_size: few
v_call: TRBV6-6
j_call: TRBJ2-7
d_call: TRBD2
cdr3_aa: CASSTRTSYEQYF
cdr3_nt: TGTGCCAGCAGTACCCGGACTAGCTACGAGCAGTACTTC

clone_size: .
v_call: TRBV7-3
j_call: TRBJ2-1
d_call: .
cdr3_aa: CASSQRRGSYNEQFF
cdr3_nt: TGTGCCAGCAGCCAAAGACGGGGCTCCTACAATGAGCAGTTCTTC

clone_size: .
v_call: TRBV28
j_call: TRBJ2-2
d_call: .
cdr3_aa: CASSSSPELFF
cdr3_nt: TGTGCCAGCAGTTCCTCGCCGGAGCTGTTTTTT

clone_size: .
v_call: TRBV24-1
j_call: TRBJ1-2
d_call: .
cdr3_aa: CATSDPTRGPNYGYTF
cdr3_nt: TGTGCCACCAGTGATCCTACCCGAGGCCCTAACTATGGCTACACCTTC

clone_size: once
v_call: TRBV4-3
j_call: TRBJ1-2
d_call: .
cdr3_aa: CASSLQSGGYTF
cdr3_nt: TGCGCCAGCAGCCTCCAAAGCGGTGGCTACACCTTC

clone_size: .
v_call: TRBV5-6
j_call: TRBJ1-2
d_call: .
cdr3_aa: CASSLDQGSGYTF
cdr3_nt: TGTGCCAGCAGCTTGGATCAGGGATCTGGCTACACCTTC

clone_size: once
v_call: TRBV7-2
j_call: TRBJ1-2
d_call: TRBD1
cdr3_aa: CASSSHDGTGFGYTF
cdr3_nt: TGTGCCAGCAGCTCTCATGATGGGACAGGGTTCGGCTACACCTTC

clone_size: .
v_call: TRBV7-9
j_call: TRBJ2-5
d_call: TRBD2
cdr3_aa: CASRHRLAEETQYF
cdr3_nt: TGTGCCAGCAGGCACCGTCTAGCGGAAGAGACCCAGTACTTC